Here is one TCR beta chain with its context. This sample is part of a study of blood T cell repertoires in COVID-19. Generated by immunoSEQ multiplex PCR, the TCRdb table keeps only in-frame clones and is missing some. The table shows approximately 180,000 clones, with about 79% occurring only once. The CDR3 runs to 15 residues. Germline V lookup: CDR1 LNHDA, CDR2 SQIVND (reference sequence). The ends lost 5 bases at V and 5 bases at J; junction bases unmatched: 6. Sequencing input: PBMCs or T cells enriched from blood (not recorded which). The J gene is TRBJ2-5, the V gene TRBV19; 12 nucleotides match TRBD2. This sequence originates from a man aged 50-59 years who had recovered from COVID-19. The CDR3 DNA reads TGTGCCAGTAGTTGGGGACTAGCGGGCGCGGAGACCCAGTACTTC. Amino acids: CASSWGLAGAETQYF.